The 10 T cell receptor beta chains below all came from one sample that was sequenced in a study of T-cell memory formation after mild COVID-19. MiXCR, applied by TCRdb to the 5' RACE reads, yields one record per CDR3 protein. Here the sample spans some 120,000 distinct CDR3 sequences, over 15% being singletons. The sequenced sample consisted of PBMCs or a T cell subset sorted from them (not recorded which). These receptors were collected from a man aged 18 to 29 who had mild COVID-19 (a few samples of this study predate the infection). Cell type and time point are not known.

Only a few counts were recorded for this clonotype. This chain joins TRBV6-2 or TRBV6-3 and TRBJ2-1; D possibly uses TRBD1 or TRBD2 (5 bases each). With 0 bases removed from V and 8 bases from J, the gap between germline ends came to 11 bases. CDR1 is MNHEY, CDR2 SVGEGT, per germline. The CDR3 runs 14 residues. CDR3 in amino acids: CASSYSGRLYEQFF. In nucleotides, the CDR3 is TGTGCCAGCAGTTACTCGGGACGGCTCTATGAGCAGTTCTTC.

This clonotype has just a few counts. The chain carries TRBV24-1 and TRBJ2-1; maybe TRBD2 (7 bases). Germline V lookup: CDR1 KGHDR, CDR2 SFDVKD. The V end was cut by 0 bases, the J end by 7 bases, with 15 bases between. The CDR3 is 16 amino acids. The CDR3 protein is CATSDLRGGAVNEQFF. DNA for the CDR3: TGTGCCACCAGTGATTTGAGGGGGGGGGCCGTAAATGAGCAGTTCTTC.

This clonotype was found many times. The CDR3 spells CASSGTGGQPQHF. As DNA, the CDR3 is TGTGCCAGCAGTGGAACAGGGGGTCAGCCCCAGCATTTT. V is TRBV27 and J is TRBJ1-5; 8 bases align to TRBD1. The CDR3 has 13 residues. Germline assignment: CDR1 MNHEY and CDR2 SMNVEV (reference sequence). V lost 5 bases, J lost 6 bases, and 3 bases stayed unmatched.

This clonotype was counted only a few times. This chain uses TRBV3-1 with TRBJ2-2; no firm D call. The CDR3 runs 16 residues. V lost 5 bases and J 0 bases, leaving 13 bases between the germline ends. Germline loops: CDR1 LGHDT, CDR2 YNNKEL (reference sequence). In DNA form, the CDR3 reads TGTGCCAGCAGCTCTATAGGGTCTTCGAACACCGGGGAGCTGTTTTTT. It is translated as CASSSIGSSNTGELFF.

There are many counts of this clonotype. The CDR3 reads CASSLAGTTTGELFF. CDR3 nucleotide sequence: TGTGCCAGCAGCTTAGCCGGGACCACAACCGGGGAGCTGTTTTTT. The chain joins TRBV11-2 to TRBJ2-2, with D perhaps assigned TRBD1 or TRBD2 (5 bases each). The CDR3 covers 15 residues. The germline V and J ends were trimmed by 1 base and 5 bases, with 11 bases remaining between them. CDR1 is SGHAT, CDR2 FQNNGV, per germline.

This clonotype appeared many times. CDR3 in DNA: TGCGCCAGCAGCACCCCGAAGGATACGCAGTATTTT. The encoded protein is CASSTPKDTQYF. The chain employs TRBV5-1 and TRBJ2-3; no firm D call. In germline, CDR1 is SGHRS, CDR2 YFSETQ. This CDR3 comprises 12 residues. V was shortened by 4 bases and J by 6 bases, with 9 bases between the two germline ends.

CDR3 loop: CASSQDDRAREKLFF. CDR3 bases: TGCGCCAGCAGCCAGGACGACAGGGCCCGGGAAAAACTGTTTTTT. The V gene is TRBV4-3, the J gene TRBJ1-4, with TRBD1 matching over 7 bases. From germline, CDR1 is LGHNA and CDR2 YSLEER. With V trimmed by 3 bases and J by 8 bases, 9 bases remained unmatched. This CDR3 contains 15 residues.

J is TRBJ2-5 and V is TRBV6-5, with TRBD2 identical over 14 bases. Trimming removed 6 bases from V and 3 bases from J; junction bases left unmatched: 12. Germline CDR1 reads MNHEY; CDR2 reads SVGAGI. This CDR3 comprises 18 residues. The CDR3 nucleotides read TGTGCCAGCAGACAAAACCTTCCGGGACTAGCGGGAGAAGAGACCCAGTACTTC. It specifies CASRQNLPGLAGEETQYF.

This rearrangement joins TRBV6-6 to TRBJ2-7; D might be TRBD1 (6 bases). The CDR3 has 13 residues. The V gene lost 2 bases and the J gene lost 3 bases, with 8 bases spanning the gap. Germline CDR1 is MNHNY and CDR2 is SVGAGI (reference sequence). The CDR3 coding sequence is TGTGCCAGCAGTTACAACAGGGTCTACGAGCAGTACGTC. Translation: CASSYNRVYEQYV.

This clonotype came up a few times. The genes are TRBV4-1 and TRBJ2-2, with TRBD1 identical over 9 bases. Germline V gives CDR1 MGHRA, CDR2 YSYEKL. The CDR3 runs to 15 residues. Trimming at V came to 5 bases and at J to 4 bases, leaving 5 bases not matched to a gene. CDR3 bases: TGCGCCAGCAGCTCCGGGACAGGGAGCACCGGGGAGCTGTTTTTT. Its protein product is CASSSGTGSTGELFF.